This T cell receptor (beta chain) was obtained from a study of blood T cell repertoires in COVID-19. Across the whole study: Samples of COVID-19 (acute and convalescent) were obtained from the United States, Italy and Spain. In each case, the material was cDNA or gDNA derived from T cells, B-cell-depleted T cells, or PBMCs.

Followed longitudinally, the Seattle patients had been enrolled during active infection. Some clones are missing from TCRdb's copy, which holds only in-frame ones; the method was immunoSEQ multiplex PCR. This table has some 160,000 clones, under 95% appearing once. This CDR3 comprises 15 residues. V shed 4 bases and J 6 bases; nucleotides not matched to a gene: 5. The germline V gene has CDR1 KGHDR and CDR2 SFDVKD. The V call is TRBV24-1, the J call TRBJ2-1; 10 bases are shared with TRBD1. This receptor was obtained from a man between 18 and 35 years old with COVID-19, enrolled during active disease. Sequencing was done on a sample of peripheral blood. In DNA form, the CDR3 reads TGTGCCACCAGTGACTCGTGGACAGGGGGCAATGAGCAGTTCTTC. This encodes CATSDSWTGGNEQFF.